This T cell receptor (beta chain) was sequenced for a study of human T cells and chemical hapten exposure. Overall study context: DPC 0.01% went on the upper back by patch test, with reading at 6 days.

TCRdb recomputed calls from the RACE reads with MiXCR, one row per CDR3 protein. The sample has 150,000 to 200,000 distinct CDR3 sequences; about 14% are singletons. The CDR3 consists of 18 residues. V was clipped by 5 bases and J by 3 bases; unmatched bases: 8. Documented time point: patch test 1, 2 weeks after DPC sensitization. Treatment specified: therapeutic diphenylcyclopropenone sensitization with weekly scalp DPC. This clonotype was picked up a small number of times. The antigen is unknown. Whole-study findings and limits: Among expanded TCRs, significantly more large CDR3 similarity clusters formed than among controls.

The sequencing here drew on whole blood, taken in connection with sensitization to the hapten diphenylcyclopropenone (DPC). This sequence originates from a woman in her thirties with alopecia areata. Some clones in this sample may be carry-over from other donors' samples. J is TRBJ2-2 and V is TRBV12-3 or TRBV12-4, with 14 nucleotides matching TRBD2. This CDR3 is CASSPTSGRAGDTGELFF. The CDR3 DNA reads as TGTGCCAGCAGTCCGACTAGCGGGAGGGCCGGTGACACCGGGGAGCTGTTTTTT.